This T cell receptor (beta chain) was found in a study of response to subunit inactivated influenza vaccine. Study findings and constraints: Each seasonal influenza vaccination recruits few new T cells, the authors suggested.

This clonotype occurred a few times. The antigen is unknown. In TCRdb, the RT-PCR reads were re-called with MiXCR into one record per CDR3 protein. The sample lists approximately 300,000 distinct CDR3 sequences, roughly 22% occurring once. Trimming removed 1 base from V and 2 bases from J; junction bases left unmatched: 8. Germline CDR1 is SQVTM and CDR2 is ANQGSEA. CDR3 length equals 16 residues. The J gene is TRBJ2-7, the V gene TRBV29-1; 10 bases map to TRBD1. The sample consisted of PBMCs from blood, taken less than 22 months after vaccination. The receptor comes from a man aged 50 to 69 who received an inactivated influenza vaccine. The chain's CDR3 is CSVEGRDRGNTYEQYF. Here the CDR3 DNA reads TGCAGCGTTGAAGGCCGGGACAGGGGTAATACCTACGAGCAGTACTTC.